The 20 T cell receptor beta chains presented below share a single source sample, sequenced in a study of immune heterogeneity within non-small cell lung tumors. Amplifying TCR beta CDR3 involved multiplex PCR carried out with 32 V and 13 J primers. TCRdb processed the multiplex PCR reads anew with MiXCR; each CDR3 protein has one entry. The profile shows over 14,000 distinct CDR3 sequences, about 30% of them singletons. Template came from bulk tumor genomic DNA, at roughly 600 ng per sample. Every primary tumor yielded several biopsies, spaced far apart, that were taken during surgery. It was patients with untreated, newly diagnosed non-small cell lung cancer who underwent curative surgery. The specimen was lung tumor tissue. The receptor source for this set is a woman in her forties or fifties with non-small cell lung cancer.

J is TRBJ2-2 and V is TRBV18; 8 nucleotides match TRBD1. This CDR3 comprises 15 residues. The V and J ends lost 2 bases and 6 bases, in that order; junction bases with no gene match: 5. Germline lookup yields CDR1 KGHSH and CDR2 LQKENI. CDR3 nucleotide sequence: TGTGCCAGCTCACCAACTCAGGACAGGGCCGGGGAGCTGTTTTTT. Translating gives CASSPTQDRAGELFF.

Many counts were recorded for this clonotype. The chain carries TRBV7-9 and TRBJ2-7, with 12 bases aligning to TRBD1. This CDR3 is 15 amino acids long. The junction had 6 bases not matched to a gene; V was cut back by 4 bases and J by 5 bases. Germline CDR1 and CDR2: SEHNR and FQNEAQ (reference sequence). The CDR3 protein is CASSSPGQGADEQYF. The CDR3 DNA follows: TGTGCCAGCAGCTCGCCGGGACAGGGGGCGGACGAGCAGTACTTC.

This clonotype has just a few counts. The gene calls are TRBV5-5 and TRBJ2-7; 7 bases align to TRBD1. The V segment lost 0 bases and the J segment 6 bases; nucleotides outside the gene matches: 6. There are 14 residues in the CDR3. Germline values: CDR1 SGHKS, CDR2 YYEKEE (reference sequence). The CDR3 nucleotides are TGTGCCAGCAGCTTGGTAGCAGGGGGATCCGAGCAGTACTTC. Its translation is CASSLVAGGSEQYF.

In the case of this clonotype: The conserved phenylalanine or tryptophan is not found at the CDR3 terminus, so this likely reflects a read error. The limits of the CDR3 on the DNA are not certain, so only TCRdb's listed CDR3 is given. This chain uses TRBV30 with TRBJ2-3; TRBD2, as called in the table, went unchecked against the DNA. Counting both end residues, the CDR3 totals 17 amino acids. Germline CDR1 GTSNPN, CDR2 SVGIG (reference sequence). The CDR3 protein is CAWSGPGPWGYEQYFGP.

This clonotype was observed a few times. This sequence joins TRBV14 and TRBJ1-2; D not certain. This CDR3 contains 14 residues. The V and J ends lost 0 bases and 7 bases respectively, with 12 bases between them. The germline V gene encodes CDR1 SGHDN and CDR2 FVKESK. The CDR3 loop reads CASSQDTGYLGYTF. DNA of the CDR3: TGTGCCAGCAGCCAAGATACGGGGTATCTTGGCTACACCTTC.

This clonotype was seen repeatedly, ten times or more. The CDR3 protein is CASSESSFNEKLFF. The CDR3 DNA is TGTGCCAGCAGCGAAAGTTCGTTTAATGAAAAACTGTTTTTT. V usage is TRBV14 and J usage is TRBJ1-4; D gene unclear. This CDR3 is 14 amino acids long. Germline V gene sequence: CDR1 SGHDN, CDR2 FVKESK. Trimming shortened V by 5 bases and J by 4 bases, and 11 bases separated the two germline ends.

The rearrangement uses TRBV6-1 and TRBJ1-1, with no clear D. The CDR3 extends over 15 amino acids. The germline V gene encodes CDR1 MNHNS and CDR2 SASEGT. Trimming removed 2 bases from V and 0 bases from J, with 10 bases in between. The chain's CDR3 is CASSERAQMNTEAFF. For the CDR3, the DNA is TGTGCCAGCAGTGAAAGGGCACAGATGAACACTGAAGCTTTCTTT.

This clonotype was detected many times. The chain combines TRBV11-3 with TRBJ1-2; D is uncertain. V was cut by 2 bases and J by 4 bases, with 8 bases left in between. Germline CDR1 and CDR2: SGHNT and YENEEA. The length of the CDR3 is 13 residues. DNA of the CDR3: TGTGCCAGCAGCTTAAGGCTGGGCTATGGCTACACCTTC. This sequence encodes CASSLRLGYGYTF.

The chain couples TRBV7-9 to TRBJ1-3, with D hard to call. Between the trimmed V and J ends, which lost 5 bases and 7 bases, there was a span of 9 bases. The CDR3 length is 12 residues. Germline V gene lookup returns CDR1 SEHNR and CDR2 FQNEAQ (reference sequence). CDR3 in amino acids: CASSPTPNTIYF. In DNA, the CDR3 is TGTGCCAGCAGCCCTACACCCAACACCATATATTTT.

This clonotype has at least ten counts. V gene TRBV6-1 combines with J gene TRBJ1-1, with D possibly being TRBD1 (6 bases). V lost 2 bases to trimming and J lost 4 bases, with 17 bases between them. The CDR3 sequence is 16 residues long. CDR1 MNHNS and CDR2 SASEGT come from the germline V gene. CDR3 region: CASSEPQGISVTEAFF. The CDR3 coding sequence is TGTGCCAGCAGTGAACCGCAGGGGATTTCAGTCACTGAAGCTTTCTTT.

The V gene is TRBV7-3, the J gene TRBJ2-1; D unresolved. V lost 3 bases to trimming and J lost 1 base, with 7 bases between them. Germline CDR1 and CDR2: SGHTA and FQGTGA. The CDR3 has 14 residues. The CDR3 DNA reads TGTGCCAGCAGCTTCGGTGGGTCCTACAATGAGCAGTTCTTC. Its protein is CASSFGGSYNEQFF.

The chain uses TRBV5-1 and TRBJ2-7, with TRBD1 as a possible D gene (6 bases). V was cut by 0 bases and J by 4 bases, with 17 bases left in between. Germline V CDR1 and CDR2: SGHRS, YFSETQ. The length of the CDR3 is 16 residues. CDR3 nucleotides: TGCGCCAGCAGCTTGGTGGTAGGACAGCCGAGTTACGAGCAGTACTTC. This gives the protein CASSLVVGQPSYEQYF.

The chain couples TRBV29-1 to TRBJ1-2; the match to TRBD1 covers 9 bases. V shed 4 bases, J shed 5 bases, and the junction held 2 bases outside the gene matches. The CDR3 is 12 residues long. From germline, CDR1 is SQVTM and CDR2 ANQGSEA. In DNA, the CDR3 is TGCAGCGTTGGACAGGGGGAGTATGGCTACACCTTC. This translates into CSVGQGEYGYTF.

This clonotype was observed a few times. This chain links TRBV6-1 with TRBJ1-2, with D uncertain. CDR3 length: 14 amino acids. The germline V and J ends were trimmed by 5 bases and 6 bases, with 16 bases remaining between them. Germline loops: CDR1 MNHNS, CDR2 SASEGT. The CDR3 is CASSSRPMVDGYTF. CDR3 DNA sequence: TGTGCCAGCAGTTCTAGGCCGATGGTGGATGGCTACACCTTC.

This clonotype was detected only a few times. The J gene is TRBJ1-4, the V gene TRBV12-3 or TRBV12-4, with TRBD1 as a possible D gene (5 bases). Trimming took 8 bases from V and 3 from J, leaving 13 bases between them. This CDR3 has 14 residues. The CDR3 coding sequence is TGTGCCAGCGGTTCAGGGAGGTCTAATGAAAAACTGTTTTTT. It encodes CASGSGRSNEKLFF.

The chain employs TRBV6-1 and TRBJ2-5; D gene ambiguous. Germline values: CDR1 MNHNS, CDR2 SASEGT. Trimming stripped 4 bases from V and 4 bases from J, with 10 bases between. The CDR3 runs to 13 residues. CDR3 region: CASSGPPLETQYF. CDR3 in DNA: TGTGCCAGCAGTGGACCGCCTTTAGAGACCCAGTACTTC.

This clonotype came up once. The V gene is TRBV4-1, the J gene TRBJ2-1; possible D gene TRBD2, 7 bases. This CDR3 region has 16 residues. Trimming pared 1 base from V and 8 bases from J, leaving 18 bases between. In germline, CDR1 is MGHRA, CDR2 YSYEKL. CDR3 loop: CASSQGKGGQEDEQFF. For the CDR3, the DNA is TGCGCCAGCAGCCAAGGGAAGGGGGGGCAGGAGGATGAGCAGTTCTTC.

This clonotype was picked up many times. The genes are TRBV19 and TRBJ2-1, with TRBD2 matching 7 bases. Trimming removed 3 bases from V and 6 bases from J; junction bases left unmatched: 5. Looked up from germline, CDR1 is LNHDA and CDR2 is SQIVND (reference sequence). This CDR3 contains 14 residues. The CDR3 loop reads CASSIGSGGNEQFF. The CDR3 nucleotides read TGTGCCAGTAGTATCGGCTCGGGGGGCAATGAGCAGTTCTTC.

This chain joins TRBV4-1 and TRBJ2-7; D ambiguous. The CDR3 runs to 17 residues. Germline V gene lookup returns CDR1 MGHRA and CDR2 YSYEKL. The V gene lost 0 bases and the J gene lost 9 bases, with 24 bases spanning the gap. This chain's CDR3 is CASSQDHTAYPITSQYF. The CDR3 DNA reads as TGCGCCAGCAGCCAAGATCATACGGCATACCCGATTACCTCGCAGTACTTC.

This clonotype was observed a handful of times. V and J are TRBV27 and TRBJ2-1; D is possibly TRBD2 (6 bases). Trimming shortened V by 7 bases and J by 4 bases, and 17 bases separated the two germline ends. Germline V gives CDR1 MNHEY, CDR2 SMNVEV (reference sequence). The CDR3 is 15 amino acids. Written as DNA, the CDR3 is TGTGCCAGCACCCCAGGGACTGGCGCTTACAATGAGCAGTTCTTC. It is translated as CASTPGTGAYNEQFF.